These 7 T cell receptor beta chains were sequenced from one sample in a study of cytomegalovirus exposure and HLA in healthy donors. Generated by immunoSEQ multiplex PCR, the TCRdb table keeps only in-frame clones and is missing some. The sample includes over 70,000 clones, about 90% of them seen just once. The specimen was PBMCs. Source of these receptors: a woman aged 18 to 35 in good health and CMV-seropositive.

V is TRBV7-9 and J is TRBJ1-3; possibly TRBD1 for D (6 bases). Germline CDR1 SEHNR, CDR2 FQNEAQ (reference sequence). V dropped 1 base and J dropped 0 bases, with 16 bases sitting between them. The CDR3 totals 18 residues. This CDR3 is CASSLGSTGGISGNTIYF. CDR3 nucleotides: TGTGCCAGCAGCTTAGGCTCGACAGGCGGAATCTCTGGAAACACCATATATTTT.

The CDR3 region has the DNA TGTGCCAGCAGTTCAGGACAGGGTGCCCAAGAGACCCAGTACTTC. Amino acids: CASSSGQGAQETQYF. The rearrangement uses TRBV28 and TRBJ2-5; TRBD1 matches at 8 bases. This CDR3 spans 15 amino acids. CDR1 and CDR2 from the germline V gene are MDHEN and SYDVKM. V was clipped by 4 bases and J by 1 base; unmatched bases: 5. Supplemented by reference TRBV28 and TRBJ2-5, the full variable domain reads DVKVTQSSRYLVKRTGEKVFLECVQDMDHENMFWYRQDPGLGLRLIYFSYDVKMKEKGDIPEGYSVSREKKERFSLILESASTNQTSMYLCASSSGQGAQETQYFGPGTRLLVL.

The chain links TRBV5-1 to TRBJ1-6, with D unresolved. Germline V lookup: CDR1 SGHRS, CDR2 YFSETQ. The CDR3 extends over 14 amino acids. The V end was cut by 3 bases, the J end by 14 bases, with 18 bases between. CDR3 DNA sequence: TGCGCCAGCAGCTCAAACCGGGATCCCAGGACCCTCCACTTT. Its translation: CASSSNRDPRTLHF.

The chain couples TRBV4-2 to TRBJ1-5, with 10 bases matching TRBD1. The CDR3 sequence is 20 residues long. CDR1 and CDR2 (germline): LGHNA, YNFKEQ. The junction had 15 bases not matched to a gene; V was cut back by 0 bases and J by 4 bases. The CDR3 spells CASSQDRGGQGPFGNQPQHF. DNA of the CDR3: TGTGCCAGCAGCCAAGATCGCGGGGGACAGGGGCCCTTCGGGAATCAGCCCCAGCATTTT.

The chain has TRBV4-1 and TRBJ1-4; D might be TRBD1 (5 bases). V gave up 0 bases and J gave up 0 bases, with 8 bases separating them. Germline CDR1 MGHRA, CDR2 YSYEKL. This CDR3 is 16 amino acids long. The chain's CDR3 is CASSQDGGATNEKLFF. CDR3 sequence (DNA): TGCGCCAGCAGCCAAGATGGAGGGGCAACTAATGAAAAACTGTTTTTT.

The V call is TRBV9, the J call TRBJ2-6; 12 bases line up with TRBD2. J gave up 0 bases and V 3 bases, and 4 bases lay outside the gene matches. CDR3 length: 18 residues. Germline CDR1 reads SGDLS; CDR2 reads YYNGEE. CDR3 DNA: TGTGCCAGCAGCGCCACTAGCGGGGGGTTCTCTGGGGCCAACGTCCTGACTTTC. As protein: CASSATSGGFSGANVLTF.

The CDR3 region is CSVISGTGTTGELFF. CDR3 coding DNA: TGCAGCGTTATCTCCGGGACAGGGACAACCGGGGAGCTGTTTTTT. V is TRBV29-1 and J is TRBJ2-2, with TRBD1 identical over 9 bases. The CDR3 sequence is 15 residues long. From germline, CDR1 is SQVTM and CDR2 ANQGSEA. V dropped 5 bases and J dropped 5; count of bases not matched to a gene: 9.